These T cell receptor beta chains were read from a single sample in a study of metastatic and nonmetastatic thyroid tumors. TCRdb reanalyzed the PCR reads via MiXCR. The repertoire consists of some 19,000 clones, with approximately 30% occurring once and the leading ten covering roughly 20%. Sequences were obtained from adjacent normal tissue. These receptor sequences come from a female donor with papillary thyroid cancer or a benign thyroid nodule (not recorded which). Some clones in this sample may be carry-over from other donors' samples. Each CDR3 is given with its conserved first and last residue. Each record gives: J gene, V gene, CDR3 protein.

>TRBJ2-2|TRBV7-9
CASSFWDDTGELFF
>TRBJ2-1|TRBV20-1
CSAQRWENEQFF
>TRBJ2-5|TRBV11-2
CASSLLGTSSETQYF
>TRBJ2-1|TRBV20-1
CSARVSGSFGNEQFF
>TRBJ2-2|TRBV6-4
CASSDSAANTGELFF
>TRBJ2-1|TRBV7-3
CASSLSGSSYNEQFF
>TRBJ1-2|TRBV6-2/TRBV6-3
CASSYGIANYGYTF
>TRBJ2-1|TRBV3-1
CASSQERRDQFF
>TRBJ2-7|TRBV28
CASREPGQDPYEQYF
>TRBJ1-4|TRBV2
CASSSGTDNEKLFF
>TRBJ2-3|TRBV11-2
CASSQEGVDTQYF
>TRBJ2-3|TRBV27
CASSLSRPDTQYF
>TRBJ2-1|TRBV20-1
CSARDQDEQFF
>TRBJ2-3|TRBV9
CASSPHPTSTDTQYF
>TRBJ2-7|TRBV7-2
CASSYVAGGPGEQYF
>TRBJ1-1|TRBV18
CASSPYGQVMNTEAFF
>TRBJ1-2|TRBV12-5
CASETGVNEQFFRDAANYGYTF
>TRBJ2-7|TRBV15
CATSGYRDRAFVYF
>TRBJ1-5|TRBV6-1
CAGSYDGGRNRHQHF
>TRBJ2-3|TRBV5-1
CASSLGLAGGGEDTQYF
>TRBJ1-2|TRBV6-1
CASSEDPTGPYGYTF
>TRBJ1-4|TRBV2
CASSGTDNEKLFF
>TRBJ1-5|TRBV19
CASSIQGWQPQHF
>TRBJ1-6|TRBV19
CASRSYNSPLHF
>TRBJ2-1|TRBV5-1
CASSYAEGGAGEQFF
>TRBJ2-7|TRBV4-1
CASRAGRDTEQYF
>TRBJ1-3|TRBV6-1
CATYGGGRGNTIYF
>TRBJ1-6|TRBV12-3/TRBV12-4
CASSPKDSWNSPLHF
>TRBJ2-5|TRBV6-6
CASSSQGGAWQETQYF
>TRBJ2-7|TRBV13
CASSLGYEQYF
>TRBJ2-2|TRBV9
CASSPSAGGLNTGELFF
>TRBJ1-2|TRBV6-1
CASTLGVGYGYTF
>TRBJ1-2|TRBV7-9
CASSVTGADGYTF
>TRBJ2-1|TRBV20-1
CSAFGGRAPGEQFF
>TRBJ1-6|TRBV5-1
CASSSGPPANSPLHF
>TRBJ1-2|TRBV11-2
CASSYTSPKNYGYTF
>TRBJ2-2|TRBV6-4
CASSLATATGELFF
>TRBJ2-7|TRBV6-1
CASSTTGGSANEQYF
>TRBJ2-7|TRBV20-1
CSARTSGGYEQYF
>TRBJ2-1|TRBV6-4
CASSDSVEGPGNEQFF
>TRBJ1-1|TRBV6-1
CANIYYREMNTEAFF
>TRBJ1-2|TRBV28
CASSLGGYGYTF
>TRBJ1-1|TRBV11-2
CASSLVWVRTRWGTEAFF
>TRBJ2-7|TRBV5-1
CASSLDIAAEGEQYF
>TRBJ2-3|TRBV13
CASSSTGTGGTDTQYF
>TRBJ1-2|TRBV3-1
CASSQDRDRGRDYGYTF
>TRBJ2-5|TRBV7-9
CAISTGQPYQETQYF
>TRBJ1-6|TRBV27
CASNFTGVRLYNSPLHF
>TRBJ2-7|TRBV28
CASSPPGRGGYEQYF
>TRBJ2-7|TRBV7-2
CASSLVRAGEHEQYF
>TRBJ2-1|TRBV2
CASRRLGNNEQFF
>TRBJ2-1|TRBV4-2
CASSPLASSYNEQFF
>TRBJ2-3|TRBV15
CATSRGTGEADTQYF